This TCR beta chain was sequenced for a study of blood T cell repertoires in COVID-19. This clone was counted between two and nine times. Sequencing was performed with immunoSEQ multiplex PCR; in TCRdb, only in-frame clones are kept and a portion is missing. This repertoire shows about 210,000 clones, 75% to 90% found once; its top ten account for 6% to 8.5%. Germline lookup yields CDR1 SGHKS and CDR2 YYEKEE (reference sequence). This CDR3 region has 14 residues. V shed 4 bases and J 5 bases; nucleotides not matched to a gene: 6. Sequencing used peripheral blood. The chain combines TRBV5-5 with TRBJ2-1; 7 bases match TRBD2. The sequence was obtained from a man aged 60-69 years with acute or convalescent COVID-19. CDR3 sequence reads: CASSPYLADNEQFF. The CDR3 coding sequence is TGTGCCAGCAGCCCGTACCTAGCGGACAATGAGCAGTTCTTC.